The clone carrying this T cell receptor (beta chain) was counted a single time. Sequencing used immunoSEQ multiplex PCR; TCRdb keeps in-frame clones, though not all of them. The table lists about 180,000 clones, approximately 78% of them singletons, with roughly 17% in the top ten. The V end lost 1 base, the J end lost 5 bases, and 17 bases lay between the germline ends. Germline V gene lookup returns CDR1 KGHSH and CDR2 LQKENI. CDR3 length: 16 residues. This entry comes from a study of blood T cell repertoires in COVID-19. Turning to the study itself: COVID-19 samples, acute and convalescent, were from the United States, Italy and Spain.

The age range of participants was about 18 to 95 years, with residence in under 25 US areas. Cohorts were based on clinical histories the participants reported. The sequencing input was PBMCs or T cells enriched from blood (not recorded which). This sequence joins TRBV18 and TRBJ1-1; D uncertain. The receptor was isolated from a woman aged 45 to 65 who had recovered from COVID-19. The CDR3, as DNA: TGTGCCAGCTCACCACAATTTTTAGGGAGTGGGACTGAAGCTTTCTTT. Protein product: CASSPQFLGSGTEAFF.